Shown below are 30 T cell receptor beta chains from a single sample sequenced in a study of early T cells in non-severe SARS-CoV-2 infection. TCRdb ran MiXCR on the 5' RACE reads and lists one entry per CDR3 protein. The sample includes 66,000 or so distinct CDR3 sequences, roughly 13% seen only once; the top ten take roughly 8.7%. The specimen was whole blood. All receptors come from an adult who was a healthcare worker with PCR-confirmed SARS-CoV-2 infection or an uninfected control (not recorded which).

This clonotype was recorded a few times. J is TRBJ2-3 and V is TRBV20-1, with no clear D. V lost 1 base, J lost 3 bases, and 11 bases lay in between. CDR3 length: 14 residues. Germline V gene data show CDR1 as DFQATT and CDR2 as SNEGSKA (reference sequence). The CDR3: CSARGPGLTDTQYF. CDR3 nucleotide sequence: TGCAGTGCTAGAGGTCCCGGGCTGACAGATACGCAGTATTTT.

This clonotype has just one count. J is TRBJ2-7 and V is TRBV3-1, with 10 positions matching TRBD1. Germline loops: CDR1 LGHDT, CDR2 YNNKEL (reference sequence). V was pared by 1 base and J by 2 bases, with 5 bases of the junction left unmatched. CDR3 size: 16 residues. The CDR3 sequence is CASSQVLGTGAYEQYF. The CDR3 nucleotides are TGTGCCAGCAGCCAAGTATTAGGGACAGGGGCCTACGAGCAGTACTTC.

This clonotype has more than one count but fewer than ten. The chain couples TRBV20-1 to TRBJ2-3; 7 bases match TRBD2. The CDR3 is 14 amino acids. Germline V CDR1 and CDR2: DFQATT, SNEGSKA (reference sequence). V lost 3 bases, J lost 2 bases, and 5 bases stayed unmatched. CDR3 region: CSARRETVTDTQYF. The CDR3 DNA is TGCAGTGCTAGGCGGGAGACGGTCACAGATACGCAGTATTTT.

The chain employs TRBV2 and TRBJ2-4; the D is unclear. Germline V gene sequence: CDR1 SNHLY, CDR2 FYNNEI. V gave up 1 base and J gave up 0 bases, with 7 bases separating them. The CDR3 has 15 amino acids. Here the CDR3 reads CASSEEVLAKNIQYF. CDR3 bases: TGTGCCAGCAGTGAAGAGGTCCTAGCCAAAAACATTCAGTACTTC.

The chain has TRBV29-1 and TRBJ1-1; D perhaps matches TRBD1 (5 bases). Trimming removed 2 bases from V and 4 bases from J, with 23 bases in between. From germline, CDR1 is SQVTM and CDR2 ANQGSEA. This CDR3 contains 17 residues. In DNA form, the CDR3 reads TGCAGCGTTGAACCTTTTCGGGACCCCAGGTGGGGCACTGAAGCTTTCTTT. Amino acids: CSVEPFRDPRWGTEAFF.

The rearrangement joins TRBV9 to TRBJ2-1; D perhaps matches TRBD2 (5 bases). In germline, CDR1 is SGDLS, CDR2 YYNGEE. Trimming pared 0 bases from V and 6 bases from J, leaving 10 bases between. This CDR3 is built from 14 residues. The CDR3 here is CASSVASTLNEQFF. For the CDR3, the DNA is TGTGCCAGCAGCGTAGCTAGCACTCTCAATGAGCAGTTCTTC.

This clonotype was seen only a few times. The rearrangement uses TRBV7-6 and TRBJ2-7; 12 bases fit TRBD2. The J segment lost 4 bases and the V segment lost 7 bases, leaving 5 bases of the junction unmatched. The CDR3 is made up of 14 amino acids. The germline V gene encodes CDR1 SGHVS and CDR2 FNYEAQ. The CDR3 loop is CASTPLAGGYEQYF. The CDR3 DNA follows: TGTGCCAGCACCCCACTAGCGGGAGGATACGAGCAGTACTTC.

This clonotype was picked up a small number of times. The rearrangement uses TRBV7-8 and TRBJ1-5; 10 bases map to TRBD1. Per the germline V gene, CDR1 is SGHVS and CDR2 is FQNEAQ. The CDR3 consists of 15 residues. V shed 6 bases, J shed 3 bases, and the junction held 5 bases outside the gene matches. The CDR3 sequence is CASSPDRGPNQPQHF. The CDR3 DNA is TGTGCCAGCAGTCCCGACAGGGGGCCCAATCAGCCCCAGCATTTT.

The sample holds a few counts of this clonotype. The V call is TRBV29-1, the J call TRBJ2-1, with 11 bases that match TRBD2. Germline CDR1 reads SQVTM; CDR2 reads ANQGSEA. The CDR3 length is 13 residues. Trimming at V came to 5 bases and at J to 6 bases, leaving 3 bases not matched to a gene. CDR3 sequence reads: CSVIAGGFNEQFF. The CDR3 nucleotides are TGCAGCGTTATAGCGGGAGGGTTCAATGAGCAGTTCTTC.

This clonotype has only one observation. The chain carries TRBV6-6 and TRBJ1-1; D remains unclear. The V end was cut by 1 base, the J end by 1 base, with 4 bases between. Per the germline V gene, CDR1 is MNHNY and CDR2 is SVGAGI (reference sequence). This CDR3 is 13 amino acids long. CDR3 DNA: TGTGCCAGCAGTTACTTCTGGAACACTGAAGCTTTCTTT. Its protein product is CASSYFWNTEAFF.

In its sample, this clonotype was seen a few times. This chain joins TRBV28 and TRBJ2-1; 9 nucleotides align to TRBD1. With V trimmed by 3 bases and J by 5 bases, 5 bases remained unmatched. The CDR3 contains 15 residues. Germline V CDR1 and CDR2: MDHEN, SYDVKM. In nucleotides, the CDR3 is TGTGCCAGCAGTTTTACGGGACAGGGACACAATGAGCAGTTCTTC. Translating it yields CASSFTGQGHNEQFF.

This clonotype has just a few counts. V is TRBV14 and J is TRBJ2-1, with 8 bases lining up with TRBD2. Trimming at V came to 2 bases and at J to 8 bases, leaving 11 bases not matched to a gene. CDR1 SGHDN and CDR2 FVKESK come from the germline V gene. This CDR3 is built from 16 residues. CDR3 protein: CASSQTGLAEVDEQFF. The CDR3 region has the DNA TGTGCCAGCAGCCAAACAGGACTAGCTGAGGTCGATGAGCAGTTCTTC.

This clonotype was seen only a few times. V and J are TRBV5-1 and TRBJ2-1; no reliable D call. The germline CDR1 and CDR2 sequences are SGHRS and YFSETQ. The CDR3 is 15 residues long. V dropped 4 bases and J dropped 0 bases, with 11 bases sitting between them. CDR3 nucleotides: TGCGCCAGCAGCACGGTCCCCTTCTCCTACAATGAGCAGTTCTTC. This sequence encodes CASSTVPFSYNEQFF.

V and J are TRBV29-1 and TRBJ2-2; perhaps TRBD2 as D (6 bases). Germline V gives CDR1 SQVTM, CDR2 ANQGSEA. Trimming stripped 4 bases from V and 1 base from J, with 10 bases between. The length of the CDR3 is 14 residues. The CDR3 spells CSVVQRVNTGELFF. The DNA for the CDR3 is TGCAGCGTTGTACAGCGGGTGAACACCGGGGAGCTGTTTTTT.

The V gene is TRBV5-4, the J gene TRBJ2-1, with 9 bases identical to TRBD2. CDR3 length: 12 amino acids. Trimming cost V 4 bases and J 10 bases; bases outside gene matches: 3. Germline V gene lookup returns CDR1 SGHNT and CDR2 YYREEE (reference sequence). CDR3 residues: CASSNGLAEQFF. The CDR3 DNA is TGTGCCAGCAGCAACGGACTAGCGGAGCAGTTCTTC.

The sample holds many counts of this clonotype. The rearrangement uses TRBV28 and TRBJ2-1, with TRBD2 as a possible D gene (7 bases). The CDR3 is made up of 16 amino acids. Germline loops: CDR1 MDHEN, CDR2 SYDVKM. V was clipped by 5 bases and J by 7 bases, with 21 bases between them. The CDR3 DNA sequence: TGTGCCAGCAGTCCCCCAGGGGCGGGAGCAGAGAATGAGCAGTTCTTC. Protein sequence: CASSPPGAGAENEQFF.

This clonotype was picked up many times. As DNA, the CDR3 is TGTGCCAGCGCTAGGACAGACACCACCTACGAGCAGTACTTC. Translated: CASARTDTTYEQYF. The rearrangement uses TRBV6-2 or TRBV6-3 and TRBJ2-7, with D tentatively TRBD1 (6 bases). Germline CDR1 and CDR2: MNHEY and SVGEGT. This CDR3 comprises 14 residues. Trimming removed 8 bases at V and 2 bases at J, with 16 bases between.

By share, this clonotype counts as large. The chain carries TRBV14 and TRBJ2-7, with D maybe TRBD1 (5 bases). Trimming left V 1 base short and J 3 bases short, with 7 bases between. Germline-derived CDR1 and CDR2 are SGHDN and FVKESK. The CDR3 totals 13 residues. The CDR3 DNA reads TGTGCCAGCAGCCAAGCCAGGGACTACGAGCAGTACTTC. Translation gives CASSQARDYEQYF.

This rearrangement joins TRBV6-2 or TRBV6-3 to TRBJ2-7; 13 nucleotides match TRBD2. CDR1 is MNHEY and CDR2 is SVGEGT in the germline V gene. CDR3 length: 15 residues. The V gene end was trimmed by 9 bases and the J gene end by 1 base; junction bases not matched to a gene: 6. The CDR3 nucleotides are TGTGCCAGTACTTGGACTAGCGGGAGATCCTACGAGCAGTACTTC. It specifies CASTWTSGRSYEQYF.

The chain carries TRBV30 and TRBJ2-5, with a tentative D call TRBD2 (6 bases). Germline V gene lookup returns CDR1 GTSNPN and CDR2 SVGIG (reference sequence). The CDR3 has 14 amino acids. The germline V and J ends were trimmed by 1 base and 2 bases, with 11 bases remaining between them. The CDR3: CAWSGASEQETQYF. The CDR3 DNA reads as TGTGCCTGGAGTGGGGCTAGCGAACAAGAGACCCAGTACTTC.

The CDR3 spells CASSSPGTASFYEQYF. In DNA form, the CDR3 reads TGTGCCAGCAGTTCCCCCGGGACAGCTTCTTTCTACGAGCAGTACTTC. This sequence joins TRBV28 and TRBJ2-7; 7 bases match TRBD1. V lost 4 bases to trimming and J lost 3 bases; unmatched junction nucleotides: 12. Looked up from germline, CDR1 is MDHEN and CDR2 is SYDVKM. The CDR3 has 16 residues.

There are a few counts of this clonotype. This chain links TRBV19 with TRBJ2-7; tentatively, D is TRBD1 (6 bases). The germline V and J ends were trimmed by 1 base and 0 bases, with 10 bases remaining between them. Germline-derived CDR1 and CDR2 are LNHDA and SQIVND (reference sequence). The CDR3 runs 15 residues. The CDR3 loop is CASSIARTASYEQYF. The CDR3 coding sequence is TGTGCCAGTAGTATAGCCAGGACAGCCTCCTACGAGCAGTACTTC. Full variable domain (missing parts from reference TRBV19 and TRBJ2-7): DGGITQSPKYLFRKEGQNVTLSCEQNLNHDAMYWYRQDPGQGLRLIYYSQIVNDFQKGDIAEGYSVSREKKESFPLTVTSAQKNPTAFYLCASSIARTASYEQYFGPGTRLTVT.

Concerning this clonotype itself: One junction end does not reproduce the germline sequence, and a read error may be involved. The CDR3 region has the DNA TGTGTCAGCAGCTTGGGGGTGTGGGGCTACGAGCAGTACTTC. The encoded protein is CVSSLGVWGYEQYF. This chain connects TRBV5-4 to TRBJ2-7; D tentatively reads TRBD1 or TRBD2 (5 bases each). Germline CDR1 and CDR2: SGHNT and YYREEE (reference sequence). The CDR3 has 14 amino acids.

This clonotype was observed a handful of times. V usage is TRBV7-6 and J usage is TRBJ2-5, with D possibly TRBD2 on 6 matching bases. The germline V gene has CDR1 SGHVS and CDR2 FNYEAQ. There are 16 residues in the CDR3. Trimming removed 2 bases from V and 2 bases from J, with 15 bases in between. DNA for the CDR3: TGTGCCAGCAGCTTAAAAAAGATAGCGGAACAAGAGACCCAGTACTTC. The encoded protein is CASSLKKIAEQETQYF.

The table lists this clonotype with many counts. The chain carries TRBV28 and TRBJ2-1; D is perhaps TRBD1 or TRBD2 (5 bases each). CDR1 is MDHEN, CDR2 SYDVKM, per germline. V was clipped by 10 bases and J by 2 bases, with 18 bases between them. The CDR3 totals 15 residues. The chain's CDR3 is CATRGEGLTYNEQFF. Written as DNA, the CDR3 is TGTGCCACCAGAGGAGAGGGGCTGACCTACAATGAGCAGTTCTTC.

This clonotype was detected ten times or more. The gene calls are TRBV7-6 and TRBJ2-2; 8 positions match TRBD2. Trimming took 5 bases from V and 5 from J; bases not matched to a gene: 13. CDR3 length: 17 amino acids. CDR1 is SGHVS, CDR2 FNYEAQ, per germline. The CDR3: CASSAPGSGRGTGELFF. DNA of the CDR3: TGTGCCAGCAGCGCCCCGGGGAGCGGGAGAGGGACCGGGGAGCTGTTTTTT.

The chain joins TRBV4-3 to TRBJ2-1, with D perhaps TRBD1 (6 bases). Deletions cut 0 bases from V and 7 bases from J, with 13 bases between. The germline gives CDR1 LGHNA, CDR2 YSLEER. CDR3 size: 15 residues. CDR3 amino acids: CASSQDGTPENEQFF. The CDR3 DNA is TGCGCCAGCAGCCAAGACGGGACACCCGAGAATGAGCAGTTCTTC.

This clonotype has more than one count but fewer than ten. This sequence joins TRBV6-1 and TRBJ2-1; 10 bases align to TRBD1. The CDR3 is 14 residues long. Per the germline V gene, CDR1 is MNHNS and CDR2 is SASEGT. J lost 7 bases, V lost 7 bases, and 7 bases had no gene match. CDR3 amino acids: CASKGDRGRNEQFF. The CDR3 DNA follows: TGTGCCAGCAAAGGCGACAGGGGGCGGAATGAGCAGTTCTTC.

This clonotype was recorded many times. This sequence joins TRBV2 and TRBJ1-2, with D uncertain. With 6 bases removed from V and 2 bases from J, the gap between germline ends came to 7 bases. The CDR3 extends over 12 amino acids. From germline, CDR1 is SNHLY and CDR2 FYNNEI. As DNA, the CDR3 is TGTGCCAGCAGCCGGGAGAACTATGGCTACACCTTC. It encodes CASSRENYGYTF.

V and J are TRBV9 and TRBJ2-1; 9 nucleotides agree with TRBD2. This CDR3 contains 15 residues. Germline CDR1 SGDLS, CDR2 YYNGEE. Trimming cost V 3 bases and J 4 bases; bases outside gene matches: 5. The CDR3 protein is CASSAPGLAYNEQFF. CDR3 DNA: TGTGCCAGCAGCGCTCCGGGACTAGCTTACAATGAGCAGTTCTTC.